The source of this TCR beta chain is a study of T cells in Graves' hyperthyroidism and ophthalmopathy. Amplification of TCR beta CDR3 regions was performed using RNA transcripts as template. HTBI primers were used for first-round RT-PCR of the TCR CDR3. TCRdb redid the calling of the multiplex PCR reads with MiXCR, one entry per CDR3 protein. This sample has 750,000 to 950,000 distinct CDR3 sequences; around 39% occur once, and the top ten carry 7.5% to 9.5%. V lost 8 bases to trimming and J lost 3 bases; unmatched junction nucleotides: 12. The CDR3 extends over 16 amino acids. Germline V gene data show CDR1 as LNHNV and CDR2 as YYDKDF (reference sequence). The PBMCs were taken from approximately 9 ml of fresh peripheral blood.

Sample: blood. This sequence joins TRBV15 and TRBJ2-3, with 9 bases lining up with TRBD2. This receptor was identified in a man between 18 and 29 years old with Graves' hyperthyroidism. CDR3 region: CATQSGRPLGTDTQYF. CDR3 in DNA: TGTGCCACCCAGAGCGGGAGGCCCCTAGGAACAGATACGCAGTATTTT. The full variable domain, with the rest looked up from reference TRBV15 and TRBJ2-3, is DAMVIQNPRYQVTQFGKPVTLSCSQTLNHNVMYWYQQKSSQAPKLLFHYYDKDFNNEADTPDNFQSRRPNTSFCFLDIRSPGLGDTAMYLCATQSGRPLGTDTQYFGPGTRLTVL.